A single sample is the source of the 27 T cell receptor beta chains below, sequenced in a study of glioma-infiltrating T cells. Amplification of TCR alpha and beta CDR3 regions from RNA used iRepertoire nested multiplex PCR. TCRdb recomputed calls from the multiplex PCR reads with MiXCR, one row per CDR3 protein. The data contain about 130,000 distinct CDR3 sequences, around 25% of them seen just once; the ten biggest clones take up approximately 26%. Sequencing was done on a sample of glioma tissue, nonneoplastic brain tissue, or PBMCs (not recorded which). The receptors stem from a human donor with low-grade glioma or glioblastoma, undergoing nonglioma brain surgery, or in good health (not recorded which).

Ten or more counts support this clonotype. V gene TRBV6-1 combines with J gene TRBJ2-1; TRBD2 matches at 11 bases. CDR1 is MNHNS, CDR2 SASEGT, per germline. Unmatched junction bases numbered 4, after V lost 7 bases and J lost 8 bases. CDR3 size: 13 residues. The DNA for the CDR3 is TGTGCCAGCAAGACTAGCGGGGCGGATGAGCAGTTCTTC. This codes for CASKTSGADEQFF.

CDR3 DNA sequence: TGTGCCACCTATCAGGGGGGCTATGGCTACACCTTC. Its translation: CATYQGGYGYTF. The chain has TRBV24-1 and TRBJ1-2, with 7 bases matching TRBD1. Looked up from germline, CDR1 is KGHDR and CDR2 is SFDVKD. The J segment lost 4 bases and the V segment lost 9 bases, leaving 4 bases of the junction unmatched. This CDR3 contains 12 residues.

On this clonotype itself: This clone may be a read error of a much larger clone one base away. The chain employs TRBV20-1 and TRBJ1-5, with D unclear. The germline V and J ends were trimmed by 3 bases and 0 bases, with 9 bases remaining between them. CDR1 is DFQATT, CDR2 SNEGSKA, per germline (reference sequence). This CDR3 contains 14 residues. DNA of the CDR3: TGCAGTGCTAGTGAGGGTCGTAGCAATCAGCCCCAGCATTTT. As protein: CSASEGRSNQPQHF.

This chain's CDR3 is CAIGPSSYNEQFF. DNA of the CDR3: TGTGCCATTGGACCCAGCTCCTACAATGAGCAGTTCTTC. The V call is TRBV2, the J call TRBJ2-1; no clear D gene. V gave up 10 bases and J gave up 0 bases, with 10 bases separating them. There are 13 residues in the CDR3. Germline CDR1 SNHLY, CDR2 FYNNEI. Full variable domain (remainder filled in from reference TRBV2 and TRBJ2-1): EPEVTQTPSHQVTQMGQEVILRCVPISNHLYFYWYRQILGQKVEFLVSFYNNEISEKSEIFDDQFSVERPDGSNFTLKIRSTKLEDSAMYFCAIGPSSYNEQFFGPGTRLTVL.

This clonotype was counted many times. This chain joins TRBV6-1 and TRBJ1-3; D not certain. The V end lost 7 bases, the J end lost 4 bases, and 11 bases lay between the germline ends. This CDR3 is built from 13 residues. Germline V gene data show CDR1 as MNHNS and CDR2 as SASEGT. CDR3 sequence reads: CASKRSDGNTIYF. CDR3 in DNA: TGTGCCAGCAAGCGATCAGACGGAAACACCATATATTTT.

V usage is TRBV20-1 and J usage is TRBJ2-5; 8 bases align to TRBD1. V lost 3 bases, J lost 5 bases, and 8 bases stayed unmatched. Germline V gives CDR1 DFQATT, CDR2 SNEGSKA (reference sequence). This CDR3 is built from 14 residues. CDR3 DNA sequence: TGCAGTGCTAGCCCCCGACAGGGGCGGGAGACCCAGTACTTC. Translation gives CSASPRQGRETQYF.

This clonotype has at least ten counts. The V call is TRBV20-1, the J call TRBJ2-5; TRBD2 agrees at 8 bases. This CDR3 region has 15 residues. The germline V gene has CDR1 DFQATT and CDR2 SNEGSKA (reference sequence). Unmatched junction bases numbered 10, after V lost 5 bases and J lost 2 bases. CDR3 amino acids: CSAPRGPGGQETQYF. The DNA of the CDR3 is TGCAGTGCTCCCCGGGGTCCGGGAGGGCAAGAGACCCAGTACTTC.

J is TRBJ2-2 and V is TRBV7-3; D is unclear. CDR3 length: 13 amino acids. The ends were cut back, 1 base at V and 5 bases at J, with 5 bases in the middle. Germline CDR1 is SGHTA and CDR2 is FQGTGA. The CDR3 loop reads CASSLRATGELFF. The CDR3 DNA follows: TGTGCCAGCAGCTTAAGGGCTACCGGGGAGCTGTTTTTT.

Concerning this clonotype itself: One end of the junction fails to match germline, which may point to a read error. The chain employs TRBV4-3 and TRBJ2-1; D may be TRBD1 (5 bases). The CDR3 loop spans 16 amino acids. CDR1 LGHNA and CDR2 YSLEER come from the germline V gene. CDR3 protein: CDSSQDRSRDYNEQFF. The CDR3 DNA is TGCGACAGCAGCCAAGATCGGTCCAGGGACTACAATGAGCAGTTCTTC.

Points on this clonotype: Since a much larger clone is just one base distant, this may be a read error. The rearrangement links TRBV6-1 to TRBJ2-5; D is possibly TRBD1 or TRBD2 (5 bases each). This CDR3 has 15 residues. V lost 5 bases, J lost 1 base, and 14 bases lay in between. CDR1 MNHNS and CDR2 SASEGT come from the germline V gene. In DNA, the CDR3 is TGTGCCAGCAGTTTGGTAGAGGGGCGCCAAGAGACCCAGTACTTC. Its protein is CASSLVEGRQETQYF.

The chain couples TRBV20-1 to TRBJ1-2; 7 bases are a match to TRBD1. CDR1 DFQATT and CDR2 SNEGSKA come from the germline V gene (reference sequence). CDR3 length equals 14 residues. The trim removed 6 bases at V and 5 bases at J, leaving 12 bases unmatched. The DNA for the CDR3 is TGCAGTGCCCTAAGGGTACAGGGGCCTTATGGCTACACCTTC. This codes for CSALRVQGPYGYTF.

The V gene is TRBV30, the J gene TRBJ2-1, with D perhaps TRBD2 (5 bases). Trimming took off 8 bases at V and 2 bases at J, with 10 bases between the two ends. The length of the CDR3 is 12 residues. The germline V gene has CDR1 GTSNPN and CDR2 SVGIG (reference sequence). The CDR3 here is CAKRETYNEQFF. The CDR3 DNA reads TGTGCCAAACGGGAAACCTACAATGAGCAGTTCTTC.

The chain combines TRBV5-1 with TRBJ2-3, with 8 bases lining up with TRBD1. Losses at the gene ends were 0 bases for V and 5 bases for J; bases not matched to a gene: 8. The CDR3 is 16 residues long. The germline CDR1 and CDR2 sequences are SGHRS and YFSETQ. The CDR3: CASSLVGQGAEDTQYF. CDR3 sequence (DNA): TGCGCCAGCAGCTTGGTAGGGCAGGGGGCTGAAGATACGCAGTATTTT.

Concerning this clonotype: A much more abundant neighbour one base away suggests this may be a read error. This sequence joins TRBV20-1 and TRBJ2-7; the D gene is possibly TRBD1 (6 bases). This CDR3 region has 12 residues. Germline V lookup: CDR1 DFQATT, CDR2 SNEGSKA (reference sequence). The CDR3 reads CRAMRDTYEQYV. CDR3 coding DNA: TGCAGAGCTATGAGGGACACCTACGAGCAGTACGTC.

This clonotype was detected ten times or more. This chain joins TRBV6-1 and TRBJ1-1; 9 bases align to TRBD1. The CDR3 spans 14 residues. The germline CDR1 and CDR2 sequences are MNHNS and SASEGT. The J segment lost 9 bases and the V segment lost 5 bases, leaving 10 bases of the junction unmatched. The CDR3 bases are TGTGCCAGCAGTTCCCCGAAGGGACAGGGCCAAGCTTTCTTT. Protein sequence: CASSSPKGQGQAFF.

This clonotype showed up many times. The CDR3 here is CSATLTSGGANEQFF. The CDR3 nucleotides read TGCAGTGCCACCCTAACTAGCGGGGGGGCCAATGAGCAGTTCTTC. The chain carries TRBV20-1 and TRBJ2-1; TRBD2 matches at 13 bases. Germline CDR1 and CDR2: DFQATT and SNEGSKA (reference sequence). V shed 6 bases, J shed 6 bases, and the junction held 8 bases outside the gene matches. This CDR3 has 15 amino acids.

There are many counts of this clonotype. This CDR3 reads CASSLYGGGTEAFF. DNA of the CDR3: TGTGCCAGCAGTTTGTACGGGGGCGGAACTGAAGCTTTCTTT. V and J are TRBV28 and TRBJ1-1; possible D gene TRBD1, 6 bases. Trimming removed 3 bases at V and 5 bases at J, with 13 bases between. The CDR3 consists of 14 residues. Germline assignment: CDR1 MDHEN and CDR2 SYDVKM.

This clonotype has at least ten counts. V gene TRBV28 combines with J gene TRBJ2-7; possibly TRBD2 for D (5 bases). The CDR3 length is 16 residues. V dropped 4 bases and J dropped 3 bases, with 19 bases sitting between them. The germline V gene encodes CDR1 MDHEN and CDR2 SYDVKM. The CDR3 protein is CASSSSSSSHYYEQYV. The CDR3 DNA follows: TGTGCCAGCAGTTCCTCTAGCTCGAGCCACTACTACGAGCAGTACGTC.

At least ten counts were recorded for this clonotype. The genes are TRBV15 and TRBJ2-7, with D unresolved. In germline, CDR1 is LNHNV, CDR2 YYDKDF (reference sequence). This CDR3 is 11 amino acids long. Trimming shortened V by 4 bases and J by 8 bases, and 9 bases separated the two germline ends. This chain's CDR3 is CATSNNYKQYV. CDR3 DNA: TGTGCCACCAGCAACAATTATAAGCAGTACGTC.

CDR3 in DNA: TGCAGTGCTAGAGGGGAGGACAGGGGGTATCAGCCCCAGCATTTT. It is translated as CSARGEDRGYQPQHF. V and J are TRBV20-1 and TRBJ1-5; 10 bases agree with TRBD1. Per germline, CDR1 DFQATT and CDR2 SNEGSKA (reference sequence). V was pared by 1 base and J by 5 bases, with 5 bases of the junction left unmatched. This CDR3 has 15 amino acids.

This clonotype was seen at least ten times. The chain combines TRBV7-2 with TRBJ1-5; possible D gene TRBD1, 5 bases. Germline assignment: CDR1 SGHTA and CDR2 FQGNSA. This CDR3 has 15 amino acids. V gave up 5 bases and J gave up 1 base, with 12 bases separating them. In DNA, the CDR3 is TGTGCCAGCAGCGTGCAAAAGGGGAGCAATCAGCCCCAGCATTTT. Residues: CASSVQKGSNQPQHF.

This clonotype was seen at least ten times. This chain links TRBV6-1 with TRBJ1-1, with a tentative D call TRBD1 (5 bases). The CDR3 extends over 14 amino acids. From germline, CDR1 is MNHNS and CDR2 SASEGT. V was clipped by 2 bases and J by 4 bases, with 11 bases between them. CDR3 amino acids: CASSERQLTTEAFF. The CDR3 DNA follows: TGTGCCAGCAGTGAAAGACAGTTAACCACTGAAGCTTTCTTT.

This clonotype has ten or more counts. This chain links TRBV20-1 with TRBJ2-3; perhaps TRBD2 as D (5 bases). This CDR3 has 15 residues. V lost 5 bases and J lost 0, with 15 bases in between. Germline V gene lookup returns CDR1 DFQATT and CDR2 SNEGSKA (reference sequence). In DNA form, the CDR3 reads TGCAGTGCTGGCCCCGGGGTATTTAGCACAGATACGCAGTATTTT. It codes for CSAGPGVFSTDTQYF.

This clonotype appeared once. Being one base from a much bigger clone, this may be a read error. J is TRBJ2-3 and V is TRBV19, with D possibly TRBD2 on 6 matching bases. The CDR3 has 11 amino acids. Looked up from germline, CDR1 is LNHDA and CDR2 is SQIVND (reference sequence). V lost 11 bases and J lost 7, with 13 bases in between. This CDR3 reads CAGGFGYTQYF. Written as DNA, the CDR3 is TGTGCCGGGGGGTTTGGATATACGCAGTATTTT.

This clonotype was observed a few times. V is TRBV4-2 and J is TRBJ2-2; D ambiguous. Trimming stripped 2 bases from V and 4 bases from J, with 8 bases between. This CDR3 region has 14 residues. Per germline, CDR1 LGHNA and CDR2 YNFKEQ. The CDR3 spells CASSQLDGTGELFF. In DNA form, the CDR3 reads TGTGCCAGCAGCCAACTAGACGGCACCGGGGAGCTGTTTTTT.

In the case of this clonotype: A much more abundant neighbour one base away suggests this may be a read error. No conserved phenylalanine or tryptophan is present at the end of the CDR3, so a read error is the likely explanation. The chain combines TRBV7-2 with TRBJ1-2; possible D gene TRBD1, 6 bases. V was shortened by 5 bases and J by 7 bases, with 17 bases between the two germline ends. This CDR3 comprises 14 residues. Germline V gene data show CDR1 as SGHTA and CDR2 as FQGNSA. The CDR3 sequence: CASSPLRGRAGYTS. The CDR3 DNA sequence: TGTGCCAGCAGCCCGCTGAGGGGGAGGGCTGGCTACACCTCC.

This clonotype has a count of ten or more. This chain links TRBV6-1 with TRBJ1-1, with D uncertain. V lost 7 bases, J lost 1 base, and 13 bases lay in between. Germline CDR1 reads MNHNS; CDR2 reads SASEGT. The CDR3 runs to 14 residues. The chain's CDR3 is CASIPQRANTEAFF. In nucleotides, the CDR3 is TGTGCCAGCATCCCCCAGCGAGCGAACACTGAAGCTTTCTTT.